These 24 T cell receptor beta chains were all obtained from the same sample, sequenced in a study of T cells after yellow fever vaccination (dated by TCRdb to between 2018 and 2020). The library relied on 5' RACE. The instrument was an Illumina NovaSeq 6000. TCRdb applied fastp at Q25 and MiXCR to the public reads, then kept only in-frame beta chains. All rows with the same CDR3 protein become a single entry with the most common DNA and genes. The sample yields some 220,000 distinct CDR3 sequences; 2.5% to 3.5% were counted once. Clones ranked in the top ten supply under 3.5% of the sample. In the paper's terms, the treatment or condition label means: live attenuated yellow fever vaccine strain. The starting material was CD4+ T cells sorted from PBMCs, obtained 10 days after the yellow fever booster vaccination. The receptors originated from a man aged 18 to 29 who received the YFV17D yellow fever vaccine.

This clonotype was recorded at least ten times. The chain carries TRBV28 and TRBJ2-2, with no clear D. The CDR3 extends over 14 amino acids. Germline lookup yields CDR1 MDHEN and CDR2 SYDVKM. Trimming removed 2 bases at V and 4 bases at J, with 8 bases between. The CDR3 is CASSLGQLTGELFF. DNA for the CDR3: TGTGCCAGCAGTTTAGGCCAGCTCACCGGGGAGCTGTTTTTT.

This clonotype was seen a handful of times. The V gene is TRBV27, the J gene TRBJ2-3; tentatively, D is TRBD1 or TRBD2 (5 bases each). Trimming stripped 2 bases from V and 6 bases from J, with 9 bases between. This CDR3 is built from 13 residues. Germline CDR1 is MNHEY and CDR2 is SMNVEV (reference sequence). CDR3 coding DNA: TGTGCCAGCAGTTTAAGGTGGGACGATACGCAGTATTTT. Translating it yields CASSLRWDDTQYF.

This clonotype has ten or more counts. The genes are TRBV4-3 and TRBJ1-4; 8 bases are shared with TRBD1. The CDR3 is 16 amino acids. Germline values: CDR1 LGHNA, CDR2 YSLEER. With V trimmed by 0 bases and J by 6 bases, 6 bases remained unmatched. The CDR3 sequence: CASSQDFTTGDEKLFF. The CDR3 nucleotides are TGCGCCAGCAGCCAAGATTTTACGACAGGGGATGAAAAACTGTTTTTT.

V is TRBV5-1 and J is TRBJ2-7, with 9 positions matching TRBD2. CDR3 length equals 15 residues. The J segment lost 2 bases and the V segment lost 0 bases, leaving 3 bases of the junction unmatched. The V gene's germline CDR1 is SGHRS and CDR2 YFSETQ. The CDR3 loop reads CASSLGLAATYEQYF. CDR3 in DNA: TGCGCCAGCAGCTTGGGACTAGCGGCTACCTACGAGCAGTACTTC.

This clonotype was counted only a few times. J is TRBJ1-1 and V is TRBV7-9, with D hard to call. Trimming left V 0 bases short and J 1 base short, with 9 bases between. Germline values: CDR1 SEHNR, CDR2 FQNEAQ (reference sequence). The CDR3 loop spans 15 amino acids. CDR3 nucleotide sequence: TGTGCCAGCAGCTTAGCAGTTCCCTGGAACACTGAAGCTTTCTTT. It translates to CASSLAVPWNTEAFF.

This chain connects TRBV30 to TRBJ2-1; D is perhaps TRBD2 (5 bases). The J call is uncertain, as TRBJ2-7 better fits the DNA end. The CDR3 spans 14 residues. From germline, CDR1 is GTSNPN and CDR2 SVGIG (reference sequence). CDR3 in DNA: TGTGCCTGGAGGCGGGTTTCGGCCTACAATGAGCAGTACTTC. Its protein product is CAWRRVSAYNEQYF.

In DNA form, the CDR3 reads TGTGCCAGCAGCTTAGATTGGGGTTTCGGGCTCAATGAGCAGTTCTTC. Its translation is CASSLDWGFGLNEQFF. This chain connects TRBV11-2 to TRBJ2-1; D is uncertain. Germline CDR1 SGHAT, CDR2 FQNNGV. The CDR3 consists of 16 residues. The V gene lost 0 bases and the J gene lost 6 bases, with 15 bases spanning the gap.

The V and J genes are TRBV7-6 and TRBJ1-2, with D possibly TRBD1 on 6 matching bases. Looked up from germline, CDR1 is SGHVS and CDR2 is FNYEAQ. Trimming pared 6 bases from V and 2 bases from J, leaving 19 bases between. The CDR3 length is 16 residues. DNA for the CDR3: TGTGCCAGCAGACACCGGGGGGGCCCCGGGAACTATGGCTACACCTTC. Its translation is CASRHRGGPGNYGYTF.

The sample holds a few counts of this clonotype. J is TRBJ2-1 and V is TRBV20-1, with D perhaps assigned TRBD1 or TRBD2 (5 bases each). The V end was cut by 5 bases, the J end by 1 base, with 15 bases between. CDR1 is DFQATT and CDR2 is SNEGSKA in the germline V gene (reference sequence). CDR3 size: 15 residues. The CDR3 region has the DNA TGCAGTGCTTCAACAGGACTGGGATCCTACAATGAGCAGTTCTTC. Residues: CSASTGLGSYNEQFF.

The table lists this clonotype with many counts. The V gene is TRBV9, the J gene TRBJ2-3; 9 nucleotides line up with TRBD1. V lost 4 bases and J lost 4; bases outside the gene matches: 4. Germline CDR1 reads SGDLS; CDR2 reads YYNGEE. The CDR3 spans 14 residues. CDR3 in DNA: TGTGCCAGCAGCCCCCGGACAGGGGCAGATACGCAGTATTTT. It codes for CASSPRTGADTQYF.

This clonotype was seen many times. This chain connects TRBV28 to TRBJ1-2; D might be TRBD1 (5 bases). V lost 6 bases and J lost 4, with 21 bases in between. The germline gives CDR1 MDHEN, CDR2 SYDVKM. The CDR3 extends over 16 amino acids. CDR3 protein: CASSTPGQTGGYGYTF. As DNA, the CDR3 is TGTGCCAGCAGCACGCCGGGGCAGACCGGGGGCTATGGCTACACCTTC.

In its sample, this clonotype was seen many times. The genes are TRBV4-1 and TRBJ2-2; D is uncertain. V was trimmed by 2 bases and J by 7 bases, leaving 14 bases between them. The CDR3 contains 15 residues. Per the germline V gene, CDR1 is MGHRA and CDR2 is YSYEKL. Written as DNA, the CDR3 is TGCGCCAGCAGCCAACCATCGGTGGGCTTCGGGGAGCTGTTTTTT. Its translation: CASSQPSVGFGELFF.

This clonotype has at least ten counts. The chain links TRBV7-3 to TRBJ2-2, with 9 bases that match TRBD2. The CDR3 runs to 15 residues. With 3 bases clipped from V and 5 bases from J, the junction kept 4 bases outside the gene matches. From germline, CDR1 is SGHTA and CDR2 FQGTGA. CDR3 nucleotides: TGTGCCAGCAGCTTTAGCGGGGGAACGACCGGGGAGCTGTTTTTT. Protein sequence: CASSFSGGTTGELFF.

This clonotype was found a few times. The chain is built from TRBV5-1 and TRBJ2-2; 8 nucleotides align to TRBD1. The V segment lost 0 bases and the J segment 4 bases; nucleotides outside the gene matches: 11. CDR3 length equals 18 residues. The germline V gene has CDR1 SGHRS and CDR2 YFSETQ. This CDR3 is CASSLEGSAGGVTGELFF. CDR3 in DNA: TGCGCCAGCAGCTTGGAAGGGTCCGCAGGGGGCGTCACCGGGGAGCTGTTTTTT.

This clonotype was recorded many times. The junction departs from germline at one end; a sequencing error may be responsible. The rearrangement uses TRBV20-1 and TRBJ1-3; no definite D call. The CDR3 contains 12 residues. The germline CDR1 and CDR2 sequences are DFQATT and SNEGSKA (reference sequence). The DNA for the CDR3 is TGCAGCGCTACAGTGCCCGGAAACACCATATATTTT. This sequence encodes CSATVPGNTIYF.

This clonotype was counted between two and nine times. The CDR3 sequence: CASSLGLAYTDTQYF. CDR3 sequence (DNA): TGCGCCAGCAGCCTGGGACTAGCCTACACAGATACGCAGTATTTT. The J gene is TRBJ2-3, the V gene TRBV4-3; the match to TRBD2 covers 9 bases. V shed 4 bases, J shed 2 bases, and the junction held 4 bases outside the gene matches. The CDR3 length is 15 residues. Germline CDR1 reads LGHNA; CDR2 reads YSLEER.

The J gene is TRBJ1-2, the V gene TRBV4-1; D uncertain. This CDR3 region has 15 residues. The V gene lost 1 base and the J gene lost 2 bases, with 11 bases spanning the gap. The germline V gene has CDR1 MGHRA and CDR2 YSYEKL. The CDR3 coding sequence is TGCGCCAGCAGCCAAGCCGCACACGTAAACTATGGCTACACCTTC. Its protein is CASSQAAHVNYGYTF.

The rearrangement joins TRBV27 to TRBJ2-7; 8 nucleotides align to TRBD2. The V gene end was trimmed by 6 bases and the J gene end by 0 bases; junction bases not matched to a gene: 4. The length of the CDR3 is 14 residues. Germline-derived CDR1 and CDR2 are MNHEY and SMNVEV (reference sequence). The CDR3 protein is CASRMSGGSYEQYF. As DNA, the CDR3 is TGTGCCAGCAGGATGAGCGGGGGCTCCTACGAGCAGTACTTC.

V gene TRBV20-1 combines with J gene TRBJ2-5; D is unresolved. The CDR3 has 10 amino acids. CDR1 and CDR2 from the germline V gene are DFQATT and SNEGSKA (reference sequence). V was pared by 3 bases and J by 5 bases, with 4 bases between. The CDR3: CSASGETQYF. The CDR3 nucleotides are TGCAGTGCTAGCGGCGAGACCCAGTACTTC.

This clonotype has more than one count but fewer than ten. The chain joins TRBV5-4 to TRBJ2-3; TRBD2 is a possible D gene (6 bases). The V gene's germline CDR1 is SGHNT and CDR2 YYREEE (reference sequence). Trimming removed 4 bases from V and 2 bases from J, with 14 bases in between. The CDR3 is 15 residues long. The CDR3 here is CASSLWGVYTDTQYF. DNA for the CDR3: TGTGCCAGCAGCCTGTGGGGGGTCTACACAGATACGCAGTATTTT.

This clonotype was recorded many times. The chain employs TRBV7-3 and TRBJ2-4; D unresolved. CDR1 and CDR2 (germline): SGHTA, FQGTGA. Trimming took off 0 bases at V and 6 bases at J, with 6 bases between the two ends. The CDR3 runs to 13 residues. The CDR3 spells CASSLTGGNIQYF. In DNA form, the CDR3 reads TGTGCCAGCAGCTTAACAGGTGGAAACATTCAGTACTTC.

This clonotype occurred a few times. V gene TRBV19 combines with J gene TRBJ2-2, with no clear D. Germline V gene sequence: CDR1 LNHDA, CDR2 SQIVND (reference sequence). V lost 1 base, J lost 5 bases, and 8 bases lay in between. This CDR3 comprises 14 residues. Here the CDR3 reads CASSIGPGTGELFF. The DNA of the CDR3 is TGTGCCAGTAGTATAGGGCCCGGGACCGGGGAGCTGTTTTTT.

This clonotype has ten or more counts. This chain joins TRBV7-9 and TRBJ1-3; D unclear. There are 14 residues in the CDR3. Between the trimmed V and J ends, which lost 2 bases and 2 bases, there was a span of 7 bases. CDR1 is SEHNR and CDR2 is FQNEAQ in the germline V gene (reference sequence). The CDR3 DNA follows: TGTGCCAGCAGCTTATGGGAAACTGGAAACACCATATATTTT. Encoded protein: CASSLWETGNTIYF.

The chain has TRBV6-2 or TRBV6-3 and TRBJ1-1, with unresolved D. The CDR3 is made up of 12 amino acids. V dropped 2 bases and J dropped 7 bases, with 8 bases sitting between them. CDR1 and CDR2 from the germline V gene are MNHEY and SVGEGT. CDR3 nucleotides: TGTGCCAGCAGTTACGGGCGATTTGAAGCTTTCTTT. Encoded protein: CASSYGRFEAFF.